The present TCR beta chain was sequenced within a study of blood T cells in healthy people across ages (dated by TCRdb to the mid-2010s). Concerning the study at large: In model experiments, template switching captured roughly one uniquely barcoded TCR beta cDNA molecule for every two T cells. To avoid experimental bias, donors of different ages were spread randomly across the sequencing lanes. To track age-related changes in TCR beta repertoire diversity, the study relied on deep sequencing normalized with unique cDNA molecular identifiers. The study analyzed two additional independent replicas of 1 million unique cDNA reads from the same blood draw for two donors, one aged 18 to 30 and one aged 80 or older. Four age groups were formed from the donors: young (average approximately 15 years), middle-aged (around 40), aged (under 70) and long-lived (approximately 80). Study-level results and caveats: Conclusive comparison of naive and antigen-experienced compartments was prevented by the profiling of bulk unsorted PBMCs. As age increased, observed TCR beta diversity per million T cells dropped in a roughly linear way, and a significant reduction was already evident by age 40. A strong correlation was found between observed TCR beta diversity and the percentage of naive T cells measured by flow cytometry. Compared with the aged group, the long-lived group had more naive CD4+ T cells, fewer expanded clones and increased TCR diversity, a pattern suggesting age selection. Estimates of total diversity from one million sequenced T cells were regarded as lower bounds and underestimates. The CMV infection status of donors was not known, potentially confounding age-related changes in expanded clonotypes.

Preparation of the library involved 5' RACE. Instrument used: Illumina HiSeq 2500. A second PCR of about 6 to 12 cycles was run with a J-beta primer mix and a sample-barcoded 5' primer. A template-switch 5' adaptor carrying 12 random nucleotides introduced a unique molecular identifier onto each TCR beta cDNA molecule. Each sample yielded at least 3 million CDR3-containing paired-end reads. First-strand cDNA synthesis was performed from all RNA using the Mint cDNA synthesis kit, with priming by a TRBC-specific oligonucleotide. All cDNA was treated with uracil-DNA glycosylase and then went through a first 18-cycle PCR with the universal primers M1SS and BC2_uni_R. The paper's processing steps were these. For normalization, 1 million high-quality reads were randomly selected from each sample, with every read carrying a distinct molecular identifier. Instead of being binned into consensus sequences, reads that shared molecular identifiers were thrown out. CDR3 identification, clonotype clustering and error correction used MiTCR with a Q25 quality threshold and the strictest error-elimination algorithm. A nonparametric unseen species model with Euler transformation was used to estimate a lower bound on total TCR beta diversity. The public reads were reanalyzed by TCRdb: fastp trimming at Q25, MiXCR alignment, in-frame beta chains only. Every entry covers one CDR3 protein and lists the most common genes and DNA from its rows. TCRdb assigned the V and J calls; the authors' analysis was not used. For this sample the table gives around 870,000 distinct CDR3 sequences, of which about 28% were detected only once. Together, the top ten hold 17% of the sample.

Trimming takes 8 bases off V and 0 bases off J; junction bases not matched to a gene: 6. According to the germline V gene (reference sequence), CDR1 reads LGHDT and CDR2 reads YNNKEL. Spanning cysteine to phenylalanine, the CDR3 consists of 16 amino acids. Only the CDR3 region is kept as DNA, spanning 48 bases read in frame from base 1. This clonotype was seen repeatedly, ten times or more. Its antigen remains undetermined. Base qualities are not recorded, but no much larger clone differs from it by a single base. The approximately 39 donors, aged roughly 6 to 90 years, were systemically healthy Caucasian individuals from Russia. Each donor gave 9 to 10 milliliters of peripheral blood, collected into EDTA-treated Vacutainer tubes. Ficoll-Paque density-gradient centrifugation was used to isolate PBMCs, with at least 6.5 million per sample. Trizol reagent was used to extract total RNA from PBMCs, with at least 6 micrograms per sample. For every donor, an aliquot of PBMCs went through flow cytometry to measure the percentages of naive CD45RAhigh/CD27high T cells.

This clonotype was sampled from a woman older than 75 in good health. The sequencing input was blood. Recombination joined TRBV3-1 with TRBJ2-6; 8 central bases correspond to TRBD1. The nucleotides read TGTGCCAGCGCCAGGGGGCGTTACTCTGGGGCCAACGTCCTGACTTTC. Its protein product is CASARGRYSGANVLTF.